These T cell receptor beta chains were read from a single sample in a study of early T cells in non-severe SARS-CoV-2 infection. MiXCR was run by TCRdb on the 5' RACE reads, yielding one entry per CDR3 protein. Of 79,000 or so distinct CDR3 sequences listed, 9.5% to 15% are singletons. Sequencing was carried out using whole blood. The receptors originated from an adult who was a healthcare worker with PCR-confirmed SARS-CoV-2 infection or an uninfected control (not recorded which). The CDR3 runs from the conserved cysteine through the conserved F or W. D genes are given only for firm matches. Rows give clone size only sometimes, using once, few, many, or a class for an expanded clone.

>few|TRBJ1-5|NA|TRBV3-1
CASSHRNQPQHF
TGTGCCAGCAGCCACAGGAATCAGCCCCAGCATTTT
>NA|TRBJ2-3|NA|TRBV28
CASRGSGDTQYF
TGTGCCAGCAGGGGCAGCGGAGATACGCAGTATTTT
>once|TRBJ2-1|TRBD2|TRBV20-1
CSACQRGTYNEQFF
TGCAGTGCTTGCCAGCGGGGGACCTACAATGAGCAGTTCTTC
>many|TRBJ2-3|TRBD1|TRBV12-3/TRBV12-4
CASGGTGLLAGTQYF
TGTGCCAGCGGTGGGACAGGGTTATTGGCGGGTACGCAGTATTTT
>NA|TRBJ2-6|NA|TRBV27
CASSFEPSGANVLTF
TGTGCCAGCAGTTTTGAGCCCTCTGGGGCCAACGTCCTGACTTTC
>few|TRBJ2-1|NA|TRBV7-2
CASSLRWLSPNTPAYNEQFF
TGTGCCAGCAGCTTAAGATGGCTCTCCCCAAATACCCCAGCCTACAATGAGCAGTTCTTC
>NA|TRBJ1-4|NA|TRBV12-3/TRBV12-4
CASRTTREKLFF
TGTGCCAGCAGGACCACTAGGGAAAAACTGTTTTTT
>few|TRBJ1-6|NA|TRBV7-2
CASSFFTGALNNSPLHF
TGTGCCAGCAGCTTTTTTACGGGGGCGCTAAATAATTCACCCCTCCACTTT
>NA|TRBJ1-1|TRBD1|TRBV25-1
CATQGGRYDTEAFF
TGTGCCACCCAGGGGGGGAGGTATGACACTGAAGCTTTCTTT
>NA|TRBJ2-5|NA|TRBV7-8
CASSLSTETQYF
TGTGCCAGCAGCTTATCGACAGAGACCCAGTACTTC
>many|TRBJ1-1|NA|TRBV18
CASSPLHKNTEAFF
TGTGCCAGCTCACCACTTCACAAGAACACTGAAGCTTTCTTT
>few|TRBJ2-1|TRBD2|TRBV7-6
CASSLSGKGYNEQFF
TGTGCCAGCAGCTTAAGCGGGAAGGGTTACAATGAGCAGTTCTTC
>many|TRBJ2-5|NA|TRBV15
CATSRDLMETQYF
TGTGCCACCAGCAGAGATTTGATGGAGACCCAGTACTTC
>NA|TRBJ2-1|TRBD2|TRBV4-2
CASSQDLAGGSNEQFF
TGTGCCAGCAGCCAAGATCTGGCGGGAGGGAGCAATGAGCAGTTCTTC
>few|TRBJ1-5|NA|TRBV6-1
CASDVGAWGNQPQHF
TGTGCCAGCGACGTGGGGGCATGGGGCAATCAGCCCCAGCATTTT
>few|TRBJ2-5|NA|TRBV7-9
CASSRLQTQYF
TGTGCCAGCAGCCGGCTGCAGACCCAGTACTTC
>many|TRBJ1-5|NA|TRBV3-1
CASSQAGVQPQHF
TGTGCCAGCAGCCAGGCAGGGGTGCAGCCCCAGCATTTT
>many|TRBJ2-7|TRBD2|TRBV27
CASSLSGLAAPIGGPAHYEQYF
TGTGCCAGCAGTTTATCGGGACTAGCGGCCCCGATAGGAGGGCCTGCACATTACGAGCAGTACTTC
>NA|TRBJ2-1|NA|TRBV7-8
CASSFGANEQFF
TGTGCCAGCAGCTTTGGAGCGAACGAGCAGTTCTTC
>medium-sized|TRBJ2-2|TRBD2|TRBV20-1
CSARVSGRDTGELFF
TGCAGTGCTAGAGTAAGCGGGAGAGACACCGGGGAGCTGTTTTTT
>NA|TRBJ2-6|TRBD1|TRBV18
CASSPRTGDNSGANVLTF
TGTGCCAGCTCACCCCGGACAGGTGATAACTCTGGGGCCAACGTCCTGACTTTC
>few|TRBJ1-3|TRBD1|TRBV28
CASSFRPDRGRNTIYF
TGTGCCAGCAGTTTCCGTCCGGACAGGGGAAGAAACACCATATATTTT
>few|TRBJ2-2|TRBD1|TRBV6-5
CASSYSNRGGTGELFF
TGTGCCAGCAGTTACTCCAACAGGGGCGGCACCGGGGAGCTGTTTTTT
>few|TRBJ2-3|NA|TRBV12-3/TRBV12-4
CASSSRDLGTDTQYF
TGTGCCAGCAGTTCCAGAGACTTGGGCACAGATACGCAGTATTTT
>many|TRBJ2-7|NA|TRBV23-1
CASSPGKYCYEQYF
TGCGCCAGCAGTCCGGGAAAGTACTGCTACGAGCAGTACTTC
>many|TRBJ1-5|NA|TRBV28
CASSRGSGNQPQHF
TGTGCCAGCAGCCGAGGGAGCGGCAATCAGCCCCAGCATTTT
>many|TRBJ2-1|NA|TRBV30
CAWDLNGEQFF
TGTGCCTGGGACCTTAACGGTGAGCAGTTCTTC
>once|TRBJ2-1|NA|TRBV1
CTSSQPSMRERMNEQFF
TGCACCAGCAGCCAACCCTCTATGCGGGAGAGAATGAATGAGCAGTTCTTC
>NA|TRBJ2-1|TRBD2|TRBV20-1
CSAIFGTSGRKNEQFF
TGCAGTGCTATCTTCGGGACTAGCGGGAGAAAGAATGAGCAGTTCTTC
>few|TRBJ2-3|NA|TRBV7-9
CASSLHPYLGTDTQYF
TGTGCCAGCAGCTTACACCCCTACCTAGGCACAGATACGCAGTATTTT
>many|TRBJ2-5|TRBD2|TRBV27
CASSLASGASAFQYF
TGTGCCAGCAGTTTAGCCAGCGGGGCCTCGGCGTTCCAGTACTTC
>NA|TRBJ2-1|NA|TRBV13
CASSSWGSDEQFF
TGTGCCAGCAGCTCCTGGGGTAGCGATGAGCAGTTCTTC
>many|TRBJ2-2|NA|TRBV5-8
CASSPLRAERELFF
TGTGCCAGCAGTCCTCTCCGGGCTGAGAGGGAGCTGTTTTTT
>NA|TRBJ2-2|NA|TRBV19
CASSRDRPNTGELFF
TGTGCCAGTAGTAGAGACAGGCCAAACACCGGGGAGCTGTTTTTT
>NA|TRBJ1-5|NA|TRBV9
CASSATGYSNQPQHF
TGTGCCAGCAGCGCGACAGGCTATAGCAATCAGCCCCAGCATTTT
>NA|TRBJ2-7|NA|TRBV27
CASSLSLPGTHFYEQYF
TGTGCCAGCAGTTTGAGTCTCCCCGGGACCCATTTCTACGAGCAGTACTTC
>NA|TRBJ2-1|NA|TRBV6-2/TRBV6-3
CASSPYHEQFF
TGTGCCAGCAGTCCATATCATGAGCAGTTCTTC
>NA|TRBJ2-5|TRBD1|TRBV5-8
CASSLTGTGGTETQYF
TGTGCCAGCAGCTTAACCGGGACAGGGGGCACAGAGACCCAGTACTTC
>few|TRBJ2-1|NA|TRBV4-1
CASSQSGTYNEQFF
TGCGCCAGCAGCCAATCTGGGACCTACAATGAGCAGTTCTTC
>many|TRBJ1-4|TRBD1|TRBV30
CAWTATGGIGEKLFF
TGTGCCTGGACTGCAACAGGGGGCATAGGTGAAAAACTGTTTTTT
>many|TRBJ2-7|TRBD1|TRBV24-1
CATSDGQGWTEQYF
TGTGCCACCAGTGATGGACAGGGGTGGACCGAGCAGTACTTC
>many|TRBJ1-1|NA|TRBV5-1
CASSLPGTENEAFF
TGCGCCAGCAGCTTGCCTGGGACCGAAAATGAAGCTTTCTTT